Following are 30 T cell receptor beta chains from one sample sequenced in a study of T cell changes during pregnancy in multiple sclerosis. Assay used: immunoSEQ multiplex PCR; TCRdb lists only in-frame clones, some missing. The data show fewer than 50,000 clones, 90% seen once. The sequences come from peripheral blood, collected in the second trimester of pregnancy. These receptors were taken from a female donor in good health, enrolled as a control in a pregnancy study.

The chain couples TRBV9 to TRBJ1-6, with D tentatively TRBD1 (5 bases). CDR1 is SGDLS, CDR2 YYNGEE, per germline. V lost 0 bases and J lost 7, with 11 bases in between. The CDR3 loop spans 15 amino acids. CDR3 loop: CASSVDGGKNSPLHF. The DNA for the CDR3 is TGTGCCAGCAGCGTAGACGGGGGAAAAAATTCACCCCTCCACTTT.

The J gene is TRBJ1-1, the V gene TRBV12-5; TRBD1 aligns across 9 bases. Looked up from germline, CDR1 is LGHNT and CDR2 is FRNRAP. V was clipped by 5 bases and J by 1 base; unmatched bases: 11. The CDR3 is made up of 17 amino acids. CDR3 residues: CASGPRTQGARNTEAFF. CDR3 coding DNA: TGTGCTAGTGGTCCTAGGACACAGGGGGCGCGGAACACTGAAGCTTTCTTT.

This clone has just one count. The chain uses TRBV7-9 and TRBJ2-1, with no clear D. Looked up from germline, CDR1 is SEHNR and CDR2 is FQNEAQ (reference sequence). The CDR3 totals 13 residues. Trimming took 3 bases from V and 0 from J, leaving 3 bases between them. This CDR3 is CASSLSSYNEQFF. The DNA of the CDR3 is TGTGCCAGCAGCTTGAGCTCCTACAATGAGCAGTTCTTC.

The CDR3 DNA follows: TGTGCCAGCAGCTCCGATACAGGGTTGTACGAGCAGTACTTC. It codes for CASSSDTGLYEQYF. This sequence joins TRBV7-8 and TRBJ2-7, with a tentative D call TRBD1 (6 bases). The V end was cut by 4 bases, the J end by 4 bases, with 14 bases between. The CDR3 is 14 amino acids. Germline CDR1 and CDR2: SGHVS and FQNEAQ.

CDR3 residues: CASSEASGGSYNEQFF. The CDR3 nucleotides are TGTGCCAGCAGTGAAGCGAGCGGGGGTTCCTACAATGAGCAGTTCTTC. The V and J genes are TRBV2 and TRBJ2-1; 8 bases are a match to TRBD2. Germline CDR1 is SNHLY and CDR2 is FYNNEI. With 0 bases clipped from V and 1 base from J, the junction kept 2 bases outside the gene matches. This CDR3 spans 16 amino acids.

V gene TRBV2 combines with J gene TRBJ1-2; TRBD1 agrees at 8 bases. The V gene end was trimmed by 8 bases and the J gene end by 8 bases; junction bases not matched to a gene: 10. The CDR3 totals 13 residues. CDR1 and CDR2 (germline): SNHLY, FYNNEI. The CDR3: CASLRETGEGYTF. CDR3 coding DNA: TGTGCCAGCCTGAGGGAGACAGGGGAGGGCTACACCTTC.

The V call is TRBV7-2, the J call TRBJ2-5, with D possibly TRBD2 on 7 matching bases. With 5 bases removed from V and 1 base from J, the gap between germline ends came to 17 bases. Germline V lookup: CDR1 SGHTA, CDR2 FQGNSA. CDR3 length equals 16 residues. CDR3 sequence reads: CASSRLGGGGQETQYF. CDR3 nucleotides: TGTGCCAGCAGCCGCCTCGGGGGAGGGGGCCAAGAGACCCAGTACTTC. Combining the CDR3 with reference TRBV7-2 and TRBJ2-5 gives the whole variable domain GAGVSQSPSNKVTEKGKDVELRCDPISGHTALYWYRQSLGQGLEFLIYFQGNSAPDKSGLPSDRFSAERTGGSVSTLTIQRTQQEDSAVYLCASSRLGGGGQETQYFGPGTRLLVL.

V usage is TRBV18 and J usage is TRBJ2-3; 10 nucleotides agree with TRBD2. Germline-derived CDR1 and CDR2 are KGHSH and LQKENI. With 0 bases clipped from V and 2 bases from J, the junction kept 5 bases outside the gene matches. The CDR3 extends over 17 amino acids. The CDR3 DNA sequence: TGTGCCAGCTCACCACCTGGGCTAGCGGGAGCCACAGATACGCAGTATTTT. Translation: CASSPPGLAGATDTQYF.

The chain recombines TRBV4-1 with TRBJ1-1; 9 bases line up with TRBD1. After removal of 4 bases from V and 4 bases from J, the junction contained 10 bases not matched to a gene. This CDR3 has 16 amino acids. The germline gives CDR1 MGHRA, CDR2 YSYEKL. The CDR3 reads CASSLLPGQGGTEAFF. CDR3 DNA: TGCGCCAGCAGCCTACTACCGGGACAGGGTGGCACTGAAGCTTTCTTT.

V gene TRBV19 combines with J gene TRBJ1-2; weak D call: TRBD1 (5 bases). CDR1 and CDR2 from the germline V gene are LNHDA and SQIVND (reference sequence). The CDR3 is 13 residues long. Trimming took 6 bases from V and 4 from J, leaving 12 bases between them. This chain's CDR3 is CASRPSTVYGYTF. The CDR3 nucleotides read TGTGCCAGTAGGCCATCGACAGTCTATGGCTACACCTTC.

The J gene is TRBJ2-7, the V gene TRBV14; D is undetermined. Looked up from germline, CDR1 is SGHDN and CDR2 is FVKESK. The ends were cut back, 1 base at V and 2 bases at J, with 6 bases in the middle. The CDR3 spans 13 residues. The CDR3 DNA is TGTGCCAGCAGCCAAGCCCACACCTACGAGCAGTACTTC. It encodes CASSQAHTYEQYF.

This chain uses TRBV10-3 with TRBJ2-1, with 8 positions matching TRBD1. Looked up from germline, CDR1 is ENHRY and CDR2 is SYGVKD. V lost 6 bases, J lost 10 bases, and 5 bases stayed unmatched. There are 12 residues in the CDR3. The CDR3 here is CAISNRDREQFF. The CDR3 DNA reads TGTGCCATCAGCAACCGGGACAGGGAGCAGTTCTTC.

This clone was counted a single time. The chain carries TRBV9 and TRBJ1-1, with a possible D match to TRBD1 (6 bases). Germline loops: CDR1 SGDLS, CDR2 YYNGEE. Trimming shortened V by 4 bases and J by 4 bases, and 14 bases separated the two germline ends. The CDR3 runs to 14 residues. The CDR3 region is CASSSGGAPTEAFF. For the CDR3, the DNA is TGTGCCAGCAGCTCGGGGGGGGCTCCCACTGAAGCTTTCTTT.

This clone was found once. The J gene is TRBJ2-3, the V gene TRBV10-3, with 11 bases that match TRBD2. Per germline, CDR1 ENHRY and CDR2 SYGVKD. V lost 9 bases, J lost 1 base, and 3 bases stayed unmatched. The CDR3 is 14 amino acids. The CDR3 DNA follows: TGTGCCATTCAGACTAGCGGGGGCACAGATACGCAGTATTTT. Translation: CAIQTSGGTDTQYF.

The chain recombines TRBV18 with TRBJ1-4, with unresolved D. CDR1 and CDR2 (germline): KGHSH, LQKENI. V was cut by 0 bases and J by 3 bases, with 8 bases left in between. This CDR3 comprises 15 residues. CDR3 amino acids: CASSPPNSPNEKLFF. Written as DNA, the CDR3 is TGTGCCAGCTCACCACCGAACAGTCCTAATGAAAAACTGTTTTTT.

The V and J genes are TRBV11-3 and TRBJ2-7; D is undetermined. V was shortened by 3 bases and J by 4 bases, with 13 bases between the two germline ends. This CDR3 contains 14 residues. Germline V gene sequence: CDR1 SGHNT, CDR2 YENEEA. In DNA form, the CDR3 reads TGTGCCAGCAGCTTGAGGTCCCTAGGATACGAGCAGTACTTC. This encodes CASSLRSLGYEQYF.

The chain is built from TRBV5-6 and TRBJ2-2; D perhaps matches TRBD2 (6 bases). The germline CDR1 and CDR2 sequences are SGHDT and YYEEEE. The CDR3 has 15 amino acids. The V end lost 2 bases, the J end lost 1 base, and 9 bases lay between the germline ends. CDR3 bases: TGTGCCAGCAGCTTTGGACTAAAGAACACCGGGGAGCTGTTTTTT. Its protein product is CASSFGLKNTGELFF. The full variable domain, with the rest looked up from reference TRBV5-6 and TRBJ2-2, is DAGVTQSPTHLIKTRGQQVTLRCSPKSGHDTVSWYQQALGQGPQFIFQYYEEEERQRGNFPDRFSGHQFPNYSSELNVNALLLGDSALYLCASSFGLKNTGELFFGEGSRLTVL.

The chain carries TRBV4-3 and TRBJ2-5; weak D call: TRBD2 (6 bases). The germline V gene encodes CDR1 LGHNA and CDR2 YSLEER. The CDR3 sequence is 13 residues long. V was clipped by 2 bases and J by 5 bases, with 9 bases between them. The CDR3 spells CASSQTSWETQYF. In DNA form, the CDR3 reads TGCGCCAGCAGCCAAACTAGCTGGGAGACCCAGTACTTC.

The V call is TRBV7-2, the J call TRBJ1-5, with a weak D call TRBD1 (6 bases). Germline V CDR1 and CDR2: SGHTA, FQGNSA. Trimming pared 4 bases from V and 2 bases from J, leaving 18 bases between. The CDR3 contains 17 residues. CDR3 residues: CASSSVLTGLGNQPQHF. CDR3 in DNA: TGTGCCAGCAGCTCAGTACTCACAGGGCTGGGCAATCAGCCCCAGCATTTT.

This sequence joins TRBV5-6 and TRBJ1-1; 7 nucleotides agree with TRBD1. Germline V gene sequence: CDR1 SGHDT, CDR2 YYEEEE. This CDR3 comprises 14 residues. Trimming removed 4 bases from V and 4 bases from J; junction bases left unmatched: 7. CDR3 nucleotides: TGTGCCAGCAGCGCGGGACAGTTTCGCACTGAAGCTTTCTTT. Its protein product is CASSAGQFRTEAFF.

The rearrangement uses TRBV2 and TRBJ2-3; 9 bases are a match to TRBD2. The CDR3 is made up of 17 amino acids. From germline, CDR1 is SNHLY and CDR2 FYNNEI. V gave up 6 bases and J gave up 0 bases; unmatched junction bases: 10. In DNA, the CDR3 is TGTGCCAGCAGGGATTGGGCTAGCGGGACAAGCACAGATACGCAGTATTTT. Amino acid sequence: CASRDWASGTSTDTQYF.

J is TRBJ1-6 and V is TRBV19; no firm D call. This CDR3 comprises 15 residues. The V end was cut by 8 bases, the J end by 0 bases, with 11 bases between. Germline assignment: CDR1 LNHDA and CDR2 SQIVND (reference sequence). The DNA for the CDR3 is TGTGCCAGTTCGGCGGGCTTCTCCTATAATTCACCCCTCCACTTT. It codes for CASSAGFSYNSPLHF.

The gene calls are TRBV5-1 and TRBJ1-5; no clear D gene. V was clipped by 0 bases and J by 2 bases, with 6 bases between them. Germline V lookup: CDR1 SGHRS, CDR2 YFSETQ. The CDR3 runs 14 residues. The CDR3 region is CASSLDSGNQPQHF. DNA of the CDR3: TGCGCCAGCAGCTTGGACAGTGGCAATCAGCCCCAGCATTTT. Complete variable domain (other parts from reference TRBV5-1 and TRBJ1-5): KAGVTQTPRYLIKTRGQQVTLSCSPISGHRSVSWYQQTPGQGLQFLFEYFSETQRNKGNFPGRFSGRQFSNSRSEMNVSTLELGDSALYLCASSLDSGNQPQHFGDGTRLSIL.

The CDR3 region has the DNA TGTGCCTGGAATTGGAAAGGGACTTTACCAGATACGCAGTATTTT. Its translation is CAWNWKGTLPDTQYF. The rearrangement joins TRBV30 to TRBJ2-3; D may be TRBD2 (6 bases). The germline gives CDR1 GTSNPN, CDR2 SVGIG (reference sequence). CDR3 length: 15 amino acids. The V end lost 4 bases, the J end lost 4 bases, and 18 bases lay between the germline ends.

The CDR3 sequence is CASDGGNEQFF. CDR3 nucleotides: TGTGCTAGTGATGGAGGCAATGAGCAGTTCTTC. The chain couples TRBV12-5 to TRBJ2-1; D perhaps matches TRBD2 (5 bases). This CDR3 has 11 residues. The germline gives CDR1 LGHNT, CDR2 FRNRAP. The germline V and J ends were trimmed by 7 bases and 6 bases, with 7 bases remaining between them.

This CDR3 reads CASSYPIGGEAFF. DNA of the CDR3: TGTGCCAGCAGTTACCCCATCGGTGGTGAAGCTTTCTTT. The rearrangement links TRBV6-5 to TRBJ1-1; no clear D. Germline assignment: CDR1 MNHEY and CDR2 SVGAGI. Trimming took 2 bases from V and 7 from J, leaving 11 bases between them. This CDR3 spans 13 amino acids.

As DNA, the CDR3 is TGTGCTAGTGGTTGGATACAGGGATCGATGAACACTGAAGCTTTCTTT. Its protein is CASGWIQGSMNTEAFF. The chain carries TRBV12-5 and TRBJ1-1; tentative D call: TRBD1 (6 bases). The V end lost 4 bases, the J end lost 0 bases, and 15 bases lay between the germline ends. Per the germline V gene, CDR1 is LGHNT and CDR2 is FRNRAP. The CDR3 has 16 amino acids.

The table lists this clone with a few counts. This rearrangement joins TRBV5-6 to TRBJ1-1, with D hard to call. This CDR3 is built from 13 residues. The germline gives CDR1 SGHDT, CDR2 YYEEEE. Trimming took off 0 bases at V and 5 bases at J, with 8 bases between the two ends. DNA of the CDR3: TGTGCCAGCAGCTTGGGAGGATCTACTGAAGCTTTCTTT. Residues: CASSLGGSTEAFF.

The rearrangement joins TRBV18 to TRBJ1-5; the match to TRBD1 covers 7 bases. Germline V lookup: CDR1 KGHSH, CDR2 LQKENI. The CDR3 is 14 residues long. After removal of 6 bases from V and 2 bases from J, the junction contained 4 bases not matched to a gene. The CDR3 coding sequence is TGTGCCAGCTCGCCCGACAGGGGCAATCAGCCCCAGCATTTT. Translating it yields CASSPDRGNQPQHF.

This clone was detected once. Here the CDR3 DNA reads TGTGCCAGCAGTGACAGGGATAATTCACCCCTCCACTTT. It encodes CASSDRDNSPLHF. This rearrangement joins TRBV6-1 to TRBJ1-6, with D maybe TRBD1 (5 bases). Trimming removed 3 bases from V and 5 bases from J, with 5 bases in between. The CDR3 runs to 13 residues. Germline V gene sequence: CDR1 MNHNS, CDR2 SASEGT.